A single sample is the source of the 8 T cell receptor beta chains below, sequenced in a study of post-analysis software for immune sequencing data. Study findings and constraints: Higher frequency in patients than in controls was seen for about 5 TRBV segments, with TRBV5-6, TRBV5-1 and TRBV20-1 among them.

Carried by the TCR beta cDNA libraries were unique molecular identifiers. Using its own MiXCR run on the PCR reads, TCRdb lists one record per CDR3 protein. The sample consists of 700,000 to 900,000 distinct CDR3 sequences, 40% to 55% of them appearing once. These receptors have no known antigen. Input material: blood. The receptors were gathered from a girl aged 5 to 17 with multiple sclerosis.

This chain uses TRBV18 with TRBJ2-7; perhaps TRBD2 as D (6 bases). Trimming took 3 bases from V and 2 from J, leaving 11 bases between them. The CDR3 runs 14 residues. Germline lookup yields CDR1 KGHSH and CDR2 LQKENI. CDR3 amino acids: CASSPGAGPYEQYF. The CDR3 DNA is TGTGCCAGCTCACCGGGAGCGGGTCCCTACGAGCAGTACTTC.

V is TRBV12-3 or TRBV12-4 and J is TRBJ1-2, with D perhaps matching TRBD1 (6 bases). CDR3 size: 16 residues. Trimming took off 4 bases at V and 1 base at J, with 16 bases between the two ends. This CDR3 reads CASSSSADRLNYGYTF. The DNA for the CDR3 is TGTGCCAGCAGTTCTTCAGCGGACAGACTTAACTATGGCTACACCTTC.

V and J are TRBV12-3 or TRBV12-4 and TRBJ2-3; D is ambiguous. This CDR3 spans 13 amino acids. V gave up 5 bases and J gave up 6 bases, with 12 bases separating them. CDR3 sequence (DNA): TGTGCCAGCAGTCACACTGTGGGGGATACGCAGTATTTT. Translated: CASSHTVGDTQYF.

This clonotype was found a few times. This chain links TRBV29-1 with TRBJ1-1; 7 bases line up with TRBD1. This CDR3 spans 13 amino acids. Per the germline V gene, CDR1 is SQVTM and CDR2 is ANQGSEA. J gave up 3 bases and V 7 bases, and 8 bases lay outside the gene matches. DNA of the CDR3: TGCAGCGCTTGGGACAGCGCTTACACTGAAGCTTTCTTT. Translating it yields CSAWDSAYTEAFF.

Of note for this clonotype: Its ends do not fully match the called genes, so a read error is possible. J is TRBJ1-4 and V is TRBV6-5, with TRBD1 as a possible D gene (5 bases). Germline V CDR1 and CDR2: MNHEY, SVGAGI. CDR3 length: 12 residues. The CDR3 nucleotides are TGTGCCAGCAGGGACAAAAATGAAAAACGGTTTTTT. As protein: CASRDKNEKRFF.

This rearrangement joins TRBV27 to TRBJ1-2; D is uncertain. This CDR3 spans 13 amino acids. Germline loops: CDR1 MNHEY, CDR2 SMNVEV (reference sequence). Trimming cost V 9 bases and J 2 bases, with 13 bases left between them. This CDR3 is CARLRAGNYGYTF. In DNA, the CDR3 is TGTGCCAGGCTGAGGGCCGGAAACTATGGCTACACCTTC.

CDR3: CASREAGTTGRFF. CDR3 sequence (DNA): TGCGCCAGCAGGGAGGCAGGGACTACCGGCCGGTTCTTC. This sequence joins TRBV10-1 and TRBJ2-1; TRBD2 aligns across 7 bases. The CDR3 totals 13 residues. Germline V gives CDR1 WNHNN, CDR2 SYGVQD (reference sequence). Trimming cost V 6 bases and J 15 bases; bases outside gene matches: 14.

V gene TRBV29-1 combines with J gene TRBJ2-7, with a possible D match to TRBD2 (6 bases). Germline values: CDR1 SQVTM, CDR2 ANQGSEA. V gave up 0 bases and J gave up 3 bases, with 12 bases separating them. This CDR3 is built from 14 residues. CDR3 sequence reads: CSVEDPRTNYEQYF. The DNA for the CDR3 is TGCAGCGTTGAAGATCCCAGGACTAACTACGAGCAGTACTTC.